This T cell receptor (beta chain) was documented in a study of blood T cell repertoires in COVID-19. As handled by the study authors: Quantification of nucleated cells was approximated via reference gene primer amplification. Profiled with immunoSEQ multiplex PCR; TCRdb holds only in-frame clones, not every one. V, J and clone size are those of that table, while D and trimming were read from the DNA. The sample includes approximately 180,000 clones, roughly three quarters seen only once; the top ten take 17%. The age range of participants was 18 to 89 years, with residence in about two dozen US areas. Germline V gene lookup returns CDR1 LGHNA and CDR2 YNFKEQ. V gave up 0 bases and J gave up 5 bases, with 10 bases separating them. This CDR3 is built from 14 residues. This clone was seen a handful of times.

The receptor's source is a woman between 50 and 59 years old with acute COVID-19. The sample was PBMCs or T cells enriched from blood (not recorded which). The genes are TRBV4-2 and TRBJ1-2; D gene unclear. The CDR3 DNA is TGTGCCAGCAGCCAAGATGGGTCGGGGTATGGCTACACCTTC. Protein product: CASSQDGSGYGYTF.